The table lists the clone carrying this T cell receptor (beta chain) with a few counts. CDR1 and CDR2 from the germline V gene are SGHTA and FQGNSA. V dropped 4 bases and J dropped 6 bases, with 25 bases sitting between them. The length of the CDR3 is 18 residues. This specimen comes from a study of control samples from healthy donors and cancer patients. The table came from immunoSEQ multiplex PCR; TCRdb's copy has only in-frame clones and leaves some out. Here the sample spans 170,000 or so clones, approximately 96% being singletons. This chain uses TRBV7-2 with TRBJ1-5; D unclear. The sequence was obtained from a woman aged 40 to 50 in good health. Sequenced: blood. CDR3 residues: CASSSGMGRVRTGQPQHF. DNA for the CDR3: TGTGCCAGCAGCTCAGGAATGGGCCGCGTTCGAACCGGTCAGCCCCAGCATTTT.